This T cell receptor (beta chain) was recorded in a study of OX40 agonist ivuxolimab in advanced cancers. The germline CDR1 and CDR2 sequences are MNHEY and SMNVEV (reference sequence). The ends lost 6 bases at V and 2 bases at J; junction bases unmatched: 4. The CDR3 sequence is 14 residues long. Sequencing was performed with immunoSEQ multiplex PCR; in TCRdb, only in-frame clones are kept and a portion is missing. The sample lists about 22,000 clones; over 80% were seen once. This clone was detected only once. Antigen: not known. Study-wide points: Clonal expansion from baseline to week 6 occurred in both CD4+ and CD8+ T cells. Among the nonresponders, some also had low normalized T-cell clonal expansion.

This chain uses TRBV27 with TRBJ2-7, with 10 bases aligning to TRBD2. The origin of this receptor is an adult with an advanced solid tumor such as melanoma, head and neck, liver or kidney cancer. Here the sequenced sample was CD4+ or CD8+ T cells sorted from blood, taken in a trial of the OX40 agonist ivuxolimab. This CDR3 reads CASRGLAGAYEQYF. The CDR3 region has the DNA TGTGCCAGCAGGGGGCTAGCGGGAGCCTACGAGCAGTACTTC.